This T cell receptor (beta chain) was sequenced in a study of T cells in Graves' hyperthyroidism and ophthalmopathy. The CDR3 contains 16 residues. Per the germline V gene, CDR1 is MGHRA and CDR2 is YSYEKL. V was clipped by 2 bases and J by 0 bases, with 12 bases between them. Overall study findings and caveats: Most clonotypes that expanded in the thyroid above 0.001 also showed up in blood.

Recently diagnosed hyperthyroidism of less than 2 months' duration affected patients aged 18 to 65. Lactation, pregnancy, other autoimmune disease or uncontrolled infection excluded patients. Only a few counts were recorded for this clonotype. Its antigen is as yet unknown. Amplified TCR beta CDR3 regions came from RNA transcripts. The HTBI primer set was used in a first-round RT-PCR of the TCR CDR3. MiXCR was run by TCRdb on the multiplex PCR reads, yielding one entry per CDR3 protein. The table has about 340,000 distinct CDR3 sequences, around 23% seen once. J is TRBJ2-3 and V is TRBV4-1; unclear D gene. This receptor was identified in a woman aged 50 to 65 with Graves' hyperthyroidism. Sequencing was carried out using blood. CDR3 in DNA: TGCGCCAGCAGCCAACTTGGGCGGAGTAGCACAGATACGCAGTATTTT. Its translation is CASSQLGRSSTDTQYF.